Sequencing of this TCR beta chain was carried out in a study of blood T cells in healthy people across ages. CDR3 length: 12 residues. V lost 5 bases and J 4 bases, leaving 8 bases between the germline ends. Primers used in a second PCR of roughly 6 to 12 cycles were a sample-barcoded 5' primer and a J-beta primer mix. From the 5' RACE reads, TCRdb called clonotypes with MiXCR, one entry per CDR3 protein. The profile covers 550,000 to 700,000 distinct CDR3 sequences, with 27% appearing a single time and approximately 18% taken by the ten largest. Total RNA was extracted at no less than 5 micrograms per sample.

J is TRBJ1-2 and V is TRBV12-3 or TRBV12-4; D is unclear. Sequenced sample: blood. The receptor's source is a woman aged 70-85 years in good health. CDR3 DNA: TGTGCCAGCAGTCGGGGTGTCTATGGCTACACCTTC. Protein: CASSRGVYGYTF.